The source of this TCR beta chain is a study of Ad26.COV2.S vaccination and SARS-CoV-2 variants. As for the study in general: Ad26.COV2.S shots went into the muscle once or twice, 56 days apart.

TCRdb keeps only in-frame clones here, not all; method: immunoSEQ multiplex PCR. The table has fewer than 600,000 clones, nearly 90% seen once. The treatment was: 15 to 20 received Ad26.COV2.S at low or high dose, single or two shots; roughly five received placebo; per-sample allocation not given. It was on day 63 after the first vaccine or placebo injection that samples were taken. Spike of the Wuhan-strain SARS-CoV-2 was expressed by an Ad26 vector, which formed the vaccine. CDR3 length equals 18 residues. V lost 2 bases and J 2 bases, leaving 19 bases between the germline ends. From germline, CDR1 is MGHRA and CDR2 YSYEKL.

V and J are TRBV4-1 and TRBJ2-1, with D maybe TRBD2 (6 bases). The receptor was isolated from a person between 18 and 65 years old who received the Ad26.COV2.S COVID-19 vaccine or a placebo. The specimen comprised peripheral blood, sampled in a trial of Ad26.COV2.S vaccine versus placebo. The CDR3 loop reads CASSQRDGGITPYNEQFF. In nucleotides, the CDR3 is TGCGCCAGCAGCCAAAGGGATGGGGGGATTACCCCCTACAATGAGCAGTTCTTC.